A single sample is the source of the 16 T cell receptor beta chains below, sequenced in a study of cytomegalovirus exposure and HLA in healthy donors. The primer mix had 60 Vbeta and 13 Jbeta primers. Generated by immunoSEQ multiplex PCR, the TCRdb table keeps only in-frame clones and is missing some. The sample carries approximately 150,000 clones, about 80% recorded once. The material sequenced was PBMCs. These receptors came from a woman aged 45 to 65 in good health and CMV-seronegative.

This clone was counted between two and nine times. The chain is built from TRBV5-4 and TRBJ2-5; TRBD2 might be the D (6 bases). Germline assignment: CDR1 SGHNT and CDR2 YYREEE (reference sequence). V lost 2 bases and J lost 4, with 21 bases in between. The CDR3 loop spans 17 amino acids. DNA for the CDR3: TGTGCCAGCAGCTTTGTAGGGAGGCTGGCGATGGGAGAGACCCAGTACTTC. Its translation: CASSFVGRLAMGETQYF.

This clone occurred a few times. The J gene is TRBJ2-5, the V gene TRBV28; no clear D gene. The end of the DNA is better explained by TRBJ2-7, so the J call may be wrong. Germline V lookup: CDR1 MDHEN, CDR2 SYDVKM. This CDR3 contains 16 residues. In DNA, the CDR3 is TGTGCCAGCACCGGCCCAGGCTCCTTAAGCTCCTACGAGCAGTACTTC. Translated, it gives CASTGPGSLSSYEQYF.

The chain recombines TRBV7-6 with TRBJ2-4, with D maybe TRBD1 (6 bases). The germline V gene encodes CDR1 SGHVS and CDR2 FNYEAQ. V lost 5 bases to trimming and J lost 3 bases, with 20 bases between them. The CDR3 spans 17 residues. CDR3 protein: CASSPRPGVGDKNIQYF. The CDR3 nucleotides read TGTGCCAGCAGCCCCCGACCAGGGGTAGGTGACAAAAACATTCAGTACTTC.

The CDR3 reads CASSSTASYGYTF. The CDR3 nucleotides read TGTGCCAGCAGTTCGACAGCGTCCTATGGCTACACCTTC. This chain connects TRBV27 to TRBJ1-2; possible D gene TRBD1, 5 bases. The germline gives CDR1 MNHEY, CDR2 SMNVEV (reference sequence). The CDR3 totals 13 residues. The germline V and J ends were trimmed by 4 bases and 4 bases, with 10 bases remaining between them.

The CDR3 loop reads CASSLWSTGSFTDTQYF. The CDR3 region has the DNA TGTGCCAGCAGTTTATGGTCGACAGGGAGTTTCACAGATACGCAGTATTTT. V gene TRBV28 combines with J gene TRBJ2-3; 7 positions match TRBD1. The CDR3 totals 17 residues. Germline V gene lookup returns CDR1 MDHEN and CDR2 SYDVKM. V lost 0 bases to trimming and J lost 2 bases; unmatched junction nucleotides: 8.

The chain joins TRBV11-3 to TRBJ2-1; possibly TRBD2 for D (6 bases). CDR1 and CDR2 (germline): SGHNT, YENEEA. The CDR3 contains 16 residues. Trimming took 5 bases from V and 0 from J, leaving 14 bases between them. The CDR3 sequence is CASSPGSGSSYNEQFF. CDR3 bases: TGTGCCAGCAGCCCCGGGAGCGGAAGCTCCTACAATGAGCAGTTCTTC.

The chain combines TRBV27 with TRBJ1-2, with 7 bases that match TRBD1. The CDR3 loop spans 14 amino acids. Per the germline V gene, CDR1 is MNHEY and CDR2 is SMNVEV (reference sequence). V shed 6 bases, J shed 0 bases, and the junction held 4 bases outside the gene matches. This CDR3 reads CASREGQPNYGYTF. Here the CDR3 DNA reads TGTGCCAGCAGAGAGGGACAGCCTAACTATGGCTACACCTTC.

This CDR3 reads CASSQGAGTQETQYF. The CDR3 nucleotides are TGCGCCAGCAGCCAAGGAGCGGGGACCCAAGAGACCCAGTACTTC. This rearrangement joins TRBV4-3 to TRBJ2-5, with TRBD2 matching over 7 bases. The trim removed 1 base at V and 1 base at J, leaving 3 bases unmatched. Germline values: CDR1 LGHNA, CDR2 YSLEER. The CDR3 extends over 15 amino acids.

The J gene is TRBJ1-4, the V gene TRBV27, with D perhaps matching TRBD1 (5 bases). The CDR3 runs to 14 residues. From germline, CDR1 is MNHEY and CDR2 SMNVEV (reference sequence). The V gene lost 8 bases and the J gene lost 2 bases, with 12 bases spanning the gap. The CDR3 loop reads CASQTSGTNEKLFF. The CDR3 DNA sequence: TGTGCCAGCCAAACATCAGGGACTAATGAAAAACTGTTTTTT.

The chain couples TRBV7-9 to TRBJ1-1, with D perhaps matching TRBD1 (6 bases). This CDR3 spans 13 amino acids. Between the trimmed V and J ends, which lost 5 bases and 11 bases, there was a span of 18 bases. Germline values: CDR1 SEHNR, CDR2 FQNEAQ (reference sequence). The CDR3 reads CASSLAGERGAFF. The CDR3 DNA reads TGTGCCAGCAGCCTCGCAGGGGAGCGGGGCGCTTTCTTT.

The rearrangement uses TRBV14 and TRBJ2-1, with 7 bases fitting TRBD2. V shed 2 bases, J shed 9 bases, and the junction held 10 bases outside the gene matches. In germline, CDR1 is SGHDN, CDR2 FVKESK. The CDR3 covers 15 residues. The CDR3 nucleotides are TGTGCCAGCAGCCAATCCGGGACTATTTATAGTGAGCAGTTCTTC. Amino acids: CASSQSGTIYSEQFF. The complete variable domain, with remaining parts taken from reference TRBV14 and TRBJ2-1, reads EAGVTQFPSHSVIEKGQTVTLRCDPISGHDNLYWYRRVMGKEIKFLLHFVKESKQDESGMPNNRFLAERTGGTYSTLKVQPAELEDSGVYFCASSQSGTIYSEQFFGPGTRLTVL.

J is TRBJ1-2 and V is TRBV28; 9 bases match TRBD1. Trimming cost V 4 bases and J 8 bases; bases outside gene matches: 5. From germline, CDR1 is MDHEN and CDR2 SYDVKM. This CDR3 contains 13 residues. In nucleotides, the CDR3 is TGTGCCAGCAGTTCCCGGGACAGGGAAGGCTACACCTTC. This translates into CASSSRDREGYTF.

This chain uses TRBV5-1 with TRBJ2-7; D not certain. Looked up from germline, CDR1 is SGHRS and CDR2 is YFSETQ. V gave up 4 bases and J gave up 1 base, with 12 bases separating them. This CDR3 has 14 amino acids. The chain's CDR3 is CASSMNRPSYEQYF. The CDR3 nucleotides are TGCGCCAGCAGCATGAACAGACCATCCTACGAGCAGTACTTC. Drawing the rest from reference TRBV5-1 and TRBJ2-7, the complete variable domain is KAGVTQTPRYLIKTRGQQVTLSCSPISGHRSVSWYQQTPGQGLQFLFEYFSETQRNKGNFPGRFSGRQFSNSRSEMNVSTLELGDSALYLCASSMNRPSYEQYFGPGTRLTVT.

This clone was picked up one time. This CDR3 is also generated by other DNA sequences in the sample. The gene calls are TRBV18 and TRBJ2-5, with D perhaps matching TRBD1 (6 bases). Between the trimmed V and J ends, which lost 3 bases and 3 bases, there was a span of 14 bases. This CDR3 is 15 amino acids long. Germline loops: CDR1 KGHSH, CDR2 LQKENI. DNA of the CDR3: TGTGCCAGCTCACCCGGGCTAGCAGGGGAAGAGACCCAGTACTTC. Translated: CASSPGLAGEETQYF.

This chain connects TRBV4-3 to TRBJ1-2, with D possibly matching TRBD1 (5 bases). Germline V gene data show CDR1 as LGHNA and CDR2 as YSLEER. Trimming removed 4 bases at V and 4 bases at J, with 19 bases between. CDR3 length: 16 amino acids. The CDR3 here is CASSPQGEAGGYGYTF. The CDR3 DNA reads TGCGCCAGCAGCCCCCAGGGTGAAGCGGGGGGCTATGGCTACACCTTC.

The chain is built from TRBV5-4 and TRBJ2-1, with 7 positions matching TRBD1. Germline values: CDR1 SGHNT, CDR2 YYREEE (reference sequence). CDR3 length equals 15 residues. J was trimmed by 3 bases and V by 5 bases; bases with no gene match: 8. The CDR3 DNA reads as TGTGCCAGCAGGATTCTTGGACAGGTCTACAATGAGCAGTTCTTC. Protein product: CASRILGQVYNEQFF.